This TCR beta chain was sequenced in a study of blood T cell repertoires in COVID-19. This clone was picked up one time. CDR3 length equals 12 residues. The ends were cut back, 1 base at V and 6 bases at J, with 7 bases in the middle. CDR1 SGHNT and CDR2 YYREEE come from the germline V gene (reference sequence). The data were produced by immunoSEQ multiplex PCR, yet TCRdb's version contains in-frame clones alone and is incomplete. The data hold about 38,000 clones, with 70% to 90% observed a single time. This receptor was taken from a man in his sixties with COVID-19, enrolled during active disease. The chain has TRBV5-4 and TRBJ1-2; D call uncertain. Specimen: peripheral blood. The CDR3 DNA reads TGTGCCAGCAGCTTGTCGTCAGATGGCTACACCTTC. Translation: CASSLSSDGYTF.